The 5 T cell receptor beta chains below were found in one sample sequenced in a study of T cell responses to AZD1222 COVID-19 vaccine. The method was immunoSEQ multiplex PCR; TCRdb's version includes in-frame clones alone and lacks a portion of them. The sample holds 130,000 or so clones, 70% to 85% seen once. The starting material was peripheral blood, obtained 28 days after the second AZD1222 dose. The receptor source for this set is an adult who received the AZD1222 COVID-19 vaccine.

The chain uses TRBV18 and TRBJ2-7, with D unresolved. The CDR3 has 13 residues. V lost 3 bases to trimming and J lost 5 bases, with 11 bases between them. Germline V lookup: CDR1 KGHSH, CDR2 LQKENI. The CDR3 region has the DNA TGTGCCAGCTCACCTGGGTATAGGAACGAGCAGTACTTC. Encoded protein: CASSPGYRNEQYF.

This chain joins TRBV24-1 and TRBJ2-3; 12 positions match TRBD2. The germline V gene encodes CDR1 KGHDR and CDR2 SFDVKD. The CDR3 covers 17 residues. With 4 bases clipped from V and 2 bases from J, the junction kept 6 bases outside the gene matches. CDR3 in amino acids: CATSERTSGIYTDTQYF. The CDR3 DNA reads TGTGCCACCAGTGAAAGGACTAGCGGGATATACACAGATACGCAGTATTTT.

The chain carries TRBV12-3 or TRBV12-4 and TRBJ2-7; D is perhaps TRBD1 (6 bases). This CDR3 has 13 amino acids. With 6 bases removed from V and 2 bases from J, the gap between germline ends came to 11 bases. The CDR3 reads CASSTGQTYEQYF. For the CDR3, the DNA is TGTGCCAGCAGCACCGGACAGACCTACGAGCAGTACTTC.

This clone was seen a few times. This sequence joins TRBV5-5 and TRBJ2-7; D gene unclear. CDR1 and CDR2 (germline): SGHKS, YYEKEE (reference sequence). V was cut by 3 bases and J by 4 bases, with 14 bases left in between. This CDR3 comprises 14 residues. CDR3 loop: CASSSHPSNYEQYF. In DNA form, the CDR3 reads TGTGCCAGCAGCTCCCACCCTTCGAATTACGAGCAGTACTTC.

The chain has TRBV15 and TRBJ2-2; D ambiguous. This CDR3 is built from 15 residues. The V end was cut by 3 bases, the J end by 2 bases, with 10 bases between. Per germline, CDR1 LNHNV and CDR2 YYDKDF (reference sequence). The CDR3 sequence is CATSSLVSNTGELFF. The CDR3 coding sequence is TGTGCCACCAGCAGCCTAGTATCTAACACCGGGGAGCTGTTTTTT.